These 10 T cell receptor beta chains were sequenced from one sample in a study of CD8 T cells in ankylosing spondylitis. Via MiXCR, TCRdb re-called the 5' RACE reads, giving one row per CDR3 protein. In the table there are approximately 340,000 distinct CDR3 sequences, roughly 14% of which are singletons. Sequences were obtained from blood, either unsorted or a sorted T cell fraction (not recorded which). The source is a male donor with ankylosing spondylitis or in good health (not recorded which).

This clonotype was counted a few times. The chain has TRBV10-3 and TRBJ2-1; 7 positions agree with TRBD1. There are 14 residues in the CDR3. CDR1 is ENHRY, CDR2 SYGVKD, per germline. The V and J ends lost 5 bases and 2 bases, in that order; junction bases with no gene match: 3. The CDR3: CAISSGTAYNEQFF. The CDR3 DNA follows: TGTGCCATCAGTTCCGGGACAGCCTACAATGAGCAGTTCTTC.

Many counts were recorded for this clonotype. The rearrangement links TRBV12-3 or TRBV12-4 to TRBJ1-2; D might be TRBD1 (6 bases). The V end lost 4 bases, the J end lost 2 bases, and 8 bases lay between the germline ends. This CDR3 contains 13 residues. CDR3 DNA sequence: TGTGCCAGCAGTTACGACAGGAACTATGGCTACACCTTC. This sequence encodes CASSYDRNYGYTF.

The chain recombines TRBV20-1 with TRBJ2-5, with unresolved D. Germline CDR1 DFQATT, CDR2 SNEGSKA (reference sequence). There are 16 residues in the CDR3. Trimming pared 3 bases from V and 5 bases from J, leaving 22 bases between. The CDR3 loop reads CSASPNHGTLEETQYF. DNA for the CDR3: TGCAGTGCTAGCCCAAATCACGGTACTCTTGAGGAGACCCAGTACTTC.

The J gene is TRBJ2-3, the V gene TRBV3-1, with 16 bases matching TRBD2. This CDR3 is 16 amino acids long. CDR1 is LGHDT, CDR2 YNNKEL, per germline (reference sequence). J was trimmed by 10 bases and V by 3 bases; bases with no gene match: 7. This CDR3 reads CASSHPGLAGGLAQYF. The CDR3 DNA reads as TGTGCCAGCAGCCACCCGGGACTAGCGGGAGGGCTAGCGCAGTATTTT.

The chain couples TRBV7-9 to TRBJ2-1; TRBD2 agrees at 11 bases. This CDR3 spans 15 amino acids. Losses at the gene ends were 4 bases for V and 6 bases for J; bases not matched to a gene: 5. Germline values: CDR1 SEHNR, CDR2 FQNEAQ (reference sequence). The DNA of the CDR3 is TGTGCCAGCAGCTCACTAGCGGGAGTAAGCAATGAGCAGTTCTTC. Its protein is CASSSLAGVSNEQFF.

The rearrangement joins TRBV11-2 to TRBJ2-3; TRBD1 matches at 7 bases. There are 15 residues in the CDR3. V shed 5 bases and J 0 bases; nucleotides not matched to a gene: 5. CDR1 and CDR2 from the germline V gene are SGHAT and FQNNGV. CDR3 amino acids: CASSPGQASTDTQYF. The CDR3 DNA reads TGTGCCAGCAGCCCAGGACAGGCAAGCACAGATACGCAGTATTTT.

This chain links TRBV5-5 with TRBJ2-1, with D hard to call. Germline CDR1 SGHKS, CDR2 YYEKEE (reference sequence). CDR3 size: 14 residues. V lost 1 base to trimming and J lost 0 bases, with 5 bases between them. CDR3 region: CASSLWASYNEQFF. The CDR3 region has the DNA TGTGCCAGCAGCTTGTGGGCCTCCTACAATGAGCAGTTCTTC.

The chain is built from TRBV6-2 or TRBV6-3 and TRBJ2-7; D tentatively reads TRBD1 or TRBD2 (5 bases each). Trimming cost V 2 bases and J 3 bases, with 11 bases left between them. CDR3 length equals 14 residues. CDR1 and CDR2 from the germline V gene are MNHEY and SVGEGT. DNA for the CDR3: TGTGCCAGCAGTTACCTGGGACCTATCTACGAGCAGTACTTC. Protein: CASSYLGPIYEQYF.

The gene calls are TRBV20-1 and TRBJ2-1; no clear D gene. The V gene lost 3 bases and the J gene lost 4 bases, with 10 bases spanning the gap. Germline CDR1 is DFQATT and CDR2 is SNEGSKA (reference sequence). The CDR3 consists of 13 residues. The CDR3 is CSASSNSYNEQFF. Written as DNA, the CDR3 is TGCAGTGCTAGTTCCAATTCATACAATGAGCAGTTCTTC.

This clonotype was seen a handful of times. Written as DNA, the CDR3 is TGTGCCAGCAGGGATTCGGGCTGGGATCAGCCCCAGCATTTT. Residues: CASRDSGWDQPQHF. The J gene is TRBJ1-5, the V gene TRBV12-3 or TRBV12-4, with D hard to call. V dropped 6 bases and J dropped 5 bases, with 14 bases sitting between them. This CDR3 region has 14 residues.